Within the sample, the clone carrying this T cell receptor beta chain is medium-sized. The antigen remains undetermined. This sample stems from a study of CD8 T cells in ankylosing spondylitis. V lost 4 bases and J 9 bases, leaving 14 bases between the germline ends. Germline-derived CDR1 and CDR2 are SGHRS and YFSETQ. The CDR3 loop spans 12 amino acids. Study-level results: Some motif variants were previously reported in reactive arthritis synovial fluid and blood.

Via MiXCR, TCRdb re-called the 5' RACE reads, giving one row per CDR3 protein. The sample lists around 250,000 distinct CDR3 sequences; roughly a tenth were seen once. J is TRBJ2-7 and V is TRBV5-1; D may correspond to TRBD1 or TRBD2 (5 bases each). The receptor was isolated from a male donor with ankylosing spondylitis or in good health (not recorded which). Sample: blood, either unsorted or a sorted T cell fraction (not recorded which). The CDR3 region is CASSLPGTGQYF. The CDR3 coding sequence is TGCGCCAGCAGCCTTCCCGGGACGGGGCAGTACTTC.